These 17 T cell receptor beta chains came from one sample sequenced in a study of patients and donors after allogeneic stem cell transplantation. Each CDR3 protein gets one entry after TCRdb re-called the RT-PCR reads with MiXCR. The sample shows 920,000 or so distinct CDR3 sequences, over 15% of them seen only once. The sequenced sample consisted of blood, either unsorted or a sorted T cell fraction (not recorded which). The receptors originated from a human donor who was either an allogeneic HSCT recipient or a stem cell or donor lymphocyte infusion donor (not recorded which). It is not recorded whose cells these are; they may come from a transplant donor.

The chain carries TRBV24-1 and TRBJ2-3, with D perhaps TRBD2 (6 bases). CDR1 KGHDR and CDR2 SFDVKD come from the germline V gene. The CDR3 extends over 13 amino acids. V lost 9 bases and J 2 bases, leaving 11 bases between the germline ends. For the CDR3, the DNA is TGTGCCACCTTGGGGAGGCTCACAGATACGCAGTATTTT. As protein: CATLGRLTDTQYF.

The table lists this clonotype with a few counts. The J gene is TRBJ2-5, the V gene TRBV12-3 or TRBV12-4, with 12 bases aligning to TRBD1. V lost 5 bases and J lost 6; bases outside the gene matches: 4. The CDR3 spans 14 residues. The CDR3, as DNA: TGTGCCAGCAGTGGGACAGGGGGCGTGAAGACCCAGTACTTC. Translating gives CASSGTGGVKTQYF.

V gene TRBV25-1 combines with J gene TRBJ1-1; D is ambiguous. Looked up from germline, CDR1 is MGHDK and CDR2 is SYGVNS. This CDR3 is built from 12 residues. Trimming shortened V by 7 bases and J by 4 bases, and 10 bases separated the two germline ends. The CDR3 here is CASIGRGTEAFF. CDR3 in DNA: TGTGCCAGCATAGGGAGAGGCACTGAAGCTTTCTTT.

There are a few counts of this clonotype. The chain combines TRBV25-1 with TRBJ1-2; D is uncertain. The ends were cut back, 5 bases at V and 7 bases at J, with 11 bases in the middle. This CDR3 contains 12 residues. Germline-derived CDR1 and CDR2 are MGHDK and SYGVNS. The CDR3 region is CASSLNRGGYTF. In nucleotides, the CDR3 is TGTGCCAGCAGTTTGAATAGAGGTGGCTACACCTTC.

This clonotype appeared a few times. The rearrangement uses TRBV6-2 or TRBV6-3 and TRBJ2-1; D ambiguous. Between the trimmed V and J ends, which lost 5 bases and 9 bases, there was a span of 11 bases. CDR3 size: 12 residues. The V gene's germline CDR1 is MNHEY and CDR2 SVGEGT. As DNA, the CDR3 is TGTGCCAGCAGTGCCCTGGCGGTTGAGCAGTTCTTC. This gives the protein CASSALAVEQFF.

In its sample, this clonotype was seen a few times. The rearrangement links TRBV29-1 to TRBJ1-5; D is uncertain. Germline loops: CDR1 SQVTM, CDR2 ANQGSEA. V lost 4 bases and J 4 bases, leaving 8 bases between the germline ends. The CDR3 is 12 residues long. The CDR3 loop reads CSVGGWNQPQHF. The CDR3 DNA sequence: TGCAGCGTTGGAGGCTGGAATCAGCCCCAGCATTTT.

This clonotype has more than one count but fewer than ten. V is TRBV6-4 and J is TRBJ2-7, with 7 bases aligning to TRBD2. Germline V gene sequence: CDR1 MRHNA, CDR2 SNTAGT. With V trimmed by 1 base and J by 3 bases, 12 bases remained unmatched. This CDR3 spans 17 amino acids. CDR3 DNA sequence: TGTGCCAGCAGTGACTTCGCGTCTAGCGGAGGCCTCTACGAGCAGTACTTC. Amino acid sequence: CASSDFASSGGLYEQYF.

V usage is TRBV2 and J usage is TRBJ2-2, with a tentative D call TRBD1 (6 bases). This CDR3 comprises 13 residues. Trimming took off 8 bases at V and 3 bases at J, with 10 bases between the two ends. From germline, CDR1 is SNHLY and CDR2 FYNNEI. DNA for the CDR3: TGTGCCAGCGATAACAGGGACACCGGGGAGCTGTTTTTT. Encoded protein: CASDNRDTGELFF.

The chain joins TRBV7-2 to TRBJ2-3; TRBD2 matches 7 bases. The germline V gene encodes CDR1 SGHTA and CDR2 FQGNSA. The J segment lost 2 bases and the V segment lost 5 bases, leaving 4 bases of the junction unmatched. The CDR3 totals 14 residues. This CDR3 is CASSPSGDTDTQYF. The CDR3 nucleotides read TGTGCCAGCAGCCCAAGCGGGGACACAGATACGCAGTATTTT.

J is TRBJ2-1 and V is TRBV20-1; 7 bases match TRBD2. Germline trimming cut 7 bases from V and 8 bases from J; bases unmatched to any gene: 23. In germline, CDR1 is DFQATT, CDR2 SNEGSKA (reference sequence). The CDR3 runs to 17 residues. CDR3 coding DNA: TGCAGTGTTTCCGTCCCGGGACTAACCCTTCGGGAGGATGAGCAGTTCTTC. Protein product: CSVSVPGLTLREDEQFF.

Here the CDR3 DNA reads TGCGCCAGCAGCCAGGACTACAGGGGGCCCAACTATGGCTACACCTTC. Its translation: CASSQDYRGPNYGYTF. The chain joins TRBV4-3 to TRBJ1-2; 9 positions match TRBD1. The CDR3 has 16 amino acids. Germline-derived CDR1 and CDR2 are LGHNA and YSLEER. The trim removed 3 bases at V and 2 bases at J, leaving 7 bases unmatched.

This clonotype was counted a few times. V usage is TRBV29-1 and J usage is TRBJ2-3; possible D gene TRBD1, 6 bases. Trimming removed 6 bases from V and 2 bases from J, with 18 bases in between. Germline CDR1 and CDR2: SQVTM and ANQGSEA. CDR3 length: 15 residues. The CDR3 nucleotides read TGCAGCGTGATAGGGACATCCGCACTCACAGATACGCAGTATTTT. This codes for CSVIGTSALTDTQYF.

The chain links TRBV6-2 or TRBV6-3 to TRBJ1-5; D is ambiguous. CDR1 and CDR2 (germline): MNHEY, SVGEGT. The CDR3 length is 14 residues. V lost 7 bases and J lost 6, with 16 bases in between. The CDR3 region has the DNA TGTGCCAGCACCCTGGGGAGAGGAGTTCAGCCCCAGCATTTT. It encodes CASTLGRGVQPQHF.

This sequence joins TRBV20-1 and TRBJ2-1; no clear D gene. Germline V gene lookup returns CDR1 DFQATT and CDR2 SNEGSKA (reference sequence). V lost 3 bases to trimming and J lost 2 bases, with 8 bases between them. The CDR3 contains 13 residues. As DNA, the CDR3 is TGCAGTGCTAGGGGGTGGACCTACAATGAGCAGTTCTTC. Residues: CSARGWTYNEQFF.

This clonotype was picked up a small number of times. The chain joins TRBV12-3 or TRBV12-4 to TRBJ2-1; 7 nucleotides agree with TRBD2. The length of the CDR3 is 15 residues. Trimming removed 3 bases from V and 5 bases from J; junction bases left unmatched: 7. The CDR3, as DNA: TGTGCCAGCAGTTTCCGACGGGCGGGGGACAATGAGCAGTTCTTC. Encoded protein: CASSFRRAGDNEQFF.

The chain recombines TRBV5-6 with TRBJ2-1; possibly TRBD1 for D (5 bases). The germline gives CDR1 SGHDT, CDR2 YYEEEE. CDR3 length equals 15 residues. The V end lost 0 bases, the J end lost 5 bases, and 12 bases lay between the germline ends. CDR3 coding DNA: TGTGCCAGCAGCTTGGTAATAAAGACAGACAATGAGCAGTTCTTC. Protein: CASSLVIKTDNEQFF.

There are a few counts of this clonotype. V is TRBV6-1 and J is TRBJ1-1; D not certain. The CDR3 is made up of 13 amino acids. V lost 4 bases and J 1 base, leaving 7 bases between the germline ends. CDR1 and CDR2 from the germline V gene are MNHNS and SASEGT. The CDR3 loop reads CASSVPKNTEAFF. CDR3 in DNA: TGTGCCAGCAGTGTGCCCAAGAACACTGAAGCTTTCTTT.